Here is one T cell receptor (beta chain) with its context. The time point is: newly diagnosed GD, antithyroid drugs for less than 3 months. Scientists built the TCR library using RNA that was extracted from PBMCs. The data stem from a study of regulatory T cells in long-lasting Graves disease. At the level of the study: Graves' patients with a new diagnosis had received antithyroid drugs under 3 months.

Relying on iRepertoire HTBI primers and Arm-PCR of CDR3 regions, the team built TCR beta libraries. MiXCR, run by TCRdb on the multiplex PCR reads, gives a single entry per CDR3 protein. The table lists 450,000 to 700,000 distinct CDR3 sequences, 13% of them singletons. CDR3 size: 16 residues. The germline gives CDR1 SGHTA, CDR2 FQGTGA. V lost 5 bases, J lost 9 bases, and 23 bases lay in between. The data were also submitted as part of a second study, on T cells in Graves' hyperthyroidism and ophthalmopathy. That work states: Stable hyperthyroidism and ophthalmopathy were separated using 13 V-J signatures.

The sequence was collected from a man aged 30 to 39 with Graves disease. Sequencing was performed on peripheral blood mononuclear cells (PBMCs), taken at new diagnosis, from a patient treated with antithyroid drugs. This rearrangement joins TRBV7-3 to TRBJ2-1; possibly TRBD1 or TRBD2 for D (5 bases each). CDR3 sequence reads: CASSPRRVSGGTEQFF. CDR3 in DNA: TGTGCCAGCAGCCCCAGAAGGGTCTCGGGTGGGACTGAGCAGTTCTTC.